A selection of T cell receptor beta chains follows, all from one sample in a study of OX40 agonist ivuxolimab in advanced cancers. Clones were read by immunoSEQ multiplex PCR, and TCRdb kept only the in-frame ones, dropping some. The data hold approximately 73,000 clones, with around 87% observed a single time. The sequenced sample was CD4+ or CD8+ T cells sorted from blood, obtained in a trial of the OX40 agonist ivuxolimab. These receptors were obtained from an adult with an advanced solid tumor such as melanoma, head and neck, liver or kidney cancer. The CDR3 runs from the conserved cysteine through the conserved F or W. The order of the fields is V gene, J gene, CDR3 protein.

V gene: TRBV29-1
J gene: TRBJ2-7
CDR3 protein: CSVQTSGLAGAGEQYF

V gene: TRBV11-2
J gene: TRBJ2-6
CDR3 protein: CASSFEYRAGANVLTF

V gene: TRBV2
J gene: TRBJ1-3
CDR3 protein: CASSENPTGSGNTIYF

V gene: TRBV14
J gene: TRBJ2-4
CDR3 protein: CASSQEGTDKNIQYF

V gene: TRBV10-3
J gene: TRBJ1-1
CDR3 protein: CAISDQNTEAFF

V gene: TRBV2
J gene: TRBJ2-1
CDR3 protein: CASRQGEVTEQFF

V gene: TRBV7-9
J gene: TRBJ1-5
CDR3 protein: CASSLGGMSNQPQHF

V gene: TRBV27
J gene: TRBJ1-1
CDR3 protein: CASSLMVNTEAFF

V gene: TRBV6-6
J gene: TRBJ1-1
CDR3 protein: CASKTGLTEAFF

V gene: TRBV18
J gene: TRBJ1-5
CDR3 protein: CASSPRGFNQPQHF

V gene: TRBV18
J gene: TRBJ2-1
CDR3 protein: CASSPSLGDRGRNEQFF

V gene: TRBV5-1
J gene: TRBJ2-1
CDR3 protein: CASSLEASGRAIEQFF

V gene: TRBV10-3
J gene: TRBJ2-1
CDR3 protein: CATQRDRGLEQFF

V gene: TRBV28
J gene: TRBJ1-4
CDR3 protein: CASMEPGQGYEKLFF

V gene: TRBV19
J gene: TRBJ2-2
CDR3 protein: CASSPSTNTGELFF

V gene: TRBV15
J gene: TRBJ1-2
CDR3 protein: CATSRGQGEGYTF

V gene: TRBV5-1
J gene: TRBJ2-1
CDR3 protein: CASSNLAGSYNEQFF

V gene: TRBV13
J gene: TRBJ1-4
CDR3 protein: CASSLTGTGFEKLFF

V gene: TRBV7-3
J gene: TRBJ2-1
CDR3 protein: CASSSLAGVGHNEQFF

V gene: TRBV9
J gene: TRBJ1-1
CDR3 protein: CASSVDVNTEAFF

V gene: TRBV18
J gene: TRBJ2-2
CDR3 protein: CASSPPNTGELFF

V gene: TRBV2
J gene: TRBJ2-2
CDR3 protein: CASTSAVNTGELFF